Below are 27 T cell receptor beta chains sequenced from a single sample in a study of identifying expanded T cells in peripheral blood. Profiling relied on immunoSEQ multiplex PCR, and the TCRdb table lists in-frame clones only, not all of them. The table includes 90,000 or so clones, around 86% detected once. The material sequenced was blood. All receptors derive from a person aged 18-70 years in good health.

The chain is built from TRBV15 and TRBJ2-3, with a weak D call TRBD2 (5 bases). The ends were cut back, 0 bases at V and 4 bases at J, with 8 bases in the middle. The CDR3 runs to 14 residues. Germline CDR1 reads LNHNV; CDR2 reads YYDKDF (reference sequence). DNA of the CDR3: TGTGCCACCAGCAGAGAACGGGGTCCAGATACGCAGTATTTT. Translating gives CATSRERGPDTQYF.

Worth noting for this clone: The sample holds other DNA sequences that translate to the same CDR3. The chain is built from TRBV5-6 and TRBJ1-2; no reliable D call. Trimming pared 0 bases from V and 5 bases from J, leaving 5 bases between. CDR1 is SGHDT and CDR2 is YYEEEE in the germline V gene. CDR3 length: 12 amino acids. CDR3 residues: CASSLEGYGYTF. In nucleotides, the CDR3 is TGTGCCAGCAGCTTGGAAGGGTATGGCTACACCTTC.

The chain links TRBV10-3 to TRBJ1-1, with 10 positions matching TRBD1. The germline gives CDR1 ENHRY, CDR2 SYGVKD. The CDR3 has 13 residues. With V trimmed by 6 bases and J by 10 bases, 8 bases remained unmatched. This CDR3 is CAISPGQGLVAFF. CDR3 bases: TGTGCCATCAGCCCGGGACAGGGGTTGGTAGCTTTCTTT.

The V and J genes are TRBV2 and TRBJ1-1, with 8 bases fitting TRBD1. Germline V gene lookup returns CDR1 SNHLY and CDR2 FYNNEI. J was trimmed by 5 bases and V by 9 bases; bases with no gene match: 5. The CDR3 has 12 residues. In nucleotides, the CDR3 is TGTGCCAGTGACAGGGGTGGTACTGAAGCTTTCTTT. Protein: CASDRGGTEAFF.

CDR3 coding DNA: TGTGCCAGCACCCCGGGACATCGAGAAGCTTTCTTT. Protein product: CASTPGHREAFF. This rearrangement joins TRBV7-8 to TRBJ1-1; a weak D match, TRBD1 (6 bases). The V end was cut by 7 bases, the J end by 8 bases, with 14 bases between. CDR3 size: 12 residues. Per the germline V gene, CDR1 is SGHVS and CDR2 is FQNEAQ.

This clone has a single count. V usage is TRBV18 and J usage is TRBJ2-5; unclear D gene. CDR3 length: 15 residues. Trimming removed 4 bases at V and 8 bases at J, with 20 bases between. CDR1 is KGHSH and CDR2 is LQKENI in the germline V gene. CDR3 DNA: TGTGCCAGCTCACTTTTAGACAAGACTCGGGCCACCCAGTACTTC. Encoded protein: CASSLLDKTRATQYF.

The count of this clone is one. The genes are TRBV30 and TRBJ1-2; D not resolved. V was pared by 2 bases and J by 5 bases, with 12 bases between. Germline CDR1 GTSNPN, CDR2 SVGIG (reference sequence). This CDR3 spans 13 amino acids. The CDR3: CAWSIPRSYGYTF. The CDR3 DNA sequence: TGTGCCTGGAGTATCCCGAGGAGTTATGGCTACACCTTC.

The CDR3 DNA follows: TGTGCCAGCAGCTTAGTGGACCCTGAAGCTTTCTTT. Residues: CASSLVDPEAFF. The genes are TRBV7-9 and TRBJ1-1, with D unclear. From germline, CDR1 is SEHNR and CDR2 FQNEAQ (reference sequence). The V end lost 1 base, the J end lost 6 bases, and 6 bases lay between the germline ends. The CDR3 loop spans 12 amino acids.

The chain has TRBV29-1 and TRBJ2-3; 7 bases align to TRBD1. V shed 7 bases and J 8 bases; nucleotides not matched to a gene: 12. There are 13 residues in the CDR3. CDR1 and CDR2 from the germline V gene are SQVTM and ANQGSEA. CDR3 in amino acids: CSAEGAARGTQYF. The CDR3 DNA follows: TGCAGCGCCGAGGGGGCAGCCCGGGGTACGCAGTATTTT.

The chain carries TRBV2 and TRBJ1-5; D unclear. The V gene's germline CDR1 is SNHLY and CDR2 FYNNEI. The CDR3 is 13 residues long. The germline V and J ends were trimmed by 5 bases and 1 base, with 6 bases remaining between them. CDR3 DNA sequence: TGTGCCAGCAGTCCCCAGAGCAATCAGCCCCAGCATTTT. Translated: CASSPQSNQPQHF.

The rearrangement joins TRBV19 to TRBJ1-2; a possible D gene is TRBD1 (6 bases). Trimming took off 3 bases at V and 4 bases at J, with 24 bases between the two ends. The CDR3 runs to 18 residues. The germline V gene has CDR1 LNHDA and CDR2 SQIVND (reference sequence). As DNA, the CDR3 is TGTGCCAGTAGTATTTTCAGGCCGGAGGGGGGGAAGTTCTATGGCTACACCTTC. It is translated as CASSIFRPEGGKFYGYTF.

J is TRBJ2-7 and V is TRBV7-6; D is undetermined. The CDR3 is made up of 14 amino acids. Trimming removed 3 bases from V and 3 bases from J, with 12 bases in between. Germline-derived CDR1 and CDR2 are SGHVS and FNYEAQ. The CDR3 bases are TGTGCCAGCAGCTTCTCTTCTGGACGCTACGAGCAGTACTTC. Its protein is CASSFSSGRYEQYF.

J is TRBJ1-2 and V is TRBV19, with no clear D. Trimming took 7 bases from V and 2 from J, leaving 20 bases between them. The CDR3 totals 16 residues. Germline CDR1 and CDR2: LNHDA and SQIVND (reference sequence). The CDR3 bases are TGTGCCAGTACCCCCGGGTGGGCCCGAAGAAACTATGGCTACACCTTC. As protein: CASTPGWARRNYGYTF.

This chain connects TRBV29-1 to TRBJ2-7, with 7 bases matching TRBD1. V lost 7 bases, J lost 3 bases, and 9 bases stayed unmatched. Germline V lookup: CDR1 SQVTM, CDR2 ANQGSEA. This CDR3 region has 13 residues. DNA for the CDR3: TGCAGCGCCACGACAGGGTTTAACTACGAGCAGTACTTC. Amino acid sequence: CSATTGFNYEQYF.

This chain joins TRBV7-8 and TRBJ2-3; 10 bases line up with TRBD2. CDR3 length: 16 amino acids. Per the germline V gene, CDR1 is SGHVS and CDR2 is FQNEAQ. Trimming at V came to 1 base and at J to 4 bases, leaving 5 bases not matched to a gene. The CDR3 nucleotides are TGTGCCAGCAGCTTAGGGACTAGCGGCCGCCCAGATACGCAGTATTTT. This translates into CASSLGTSGRPDTQYF.

This rearrangement joins TRBV11-3 to TRBJ2-2; D possibly corresponds to TRBD2 (6 bases). Germline V gene data show CDR1 as SGHNT and CDR2 as YENEEA. V was trimmed by 4 bases and J by 5 bases, leaving 17 bases between them. This CDR3 has 16 amino acids. This chain's CDR3 is CASSWIGTPRTGELFF. The CDR3 DNA reads TGTGCCAGCAGCTGGATAGGGACTCCGAGGACCGGGGAGCTGTTTTTT.

The chain uses TRBV29-1 and TRBJ2-2; D call uncertain. V lost 7 bases, J lost 5 bases, and 14 bases lay in between. Germline lookup yields CDR1 SQVTM and CDR2 ANQGSEA. This CDR3 region has 13 residues. The DNA for the CDR3 is TGCAGCGGGCTTCGACCCCTAACCGGGGAGCTGTTTTTT. It translates to CSGLRPLTGELFF.

This sequence joins TRBV5-1 and TRBJ1-2; D ambiguous. Germline V gene lookup returns CDR1 SGHRS and CDR2 YFSETQ. The CDR3 spans 13 residues. V was trimmed by 4 bases and J by 0 bases, leaving 7 bases between them. This chain's CDR3 is CASSPAPNYGYTF. The CDR3 bases are TGCGCCAGCAGCCCGGCCCCTAACTATGGCTACACCTTC.

This clone was counted a single time. The genes are TRBV5-1 and TRBJ1-1; D is uncertain. The V end was cut by 0 bases, the J end by 1 base, with 10 bases between. The CDR3 contains 15 residues. The germline CDR1 and CDR2 sequences are SGHRS and YFSETQ. CDR3 residues: CASSLDARTNTEAFF. The DNA for the CDR3 is TGCGCCAGCAGCTTGGATGCCAGGACGAACACTGAAGCTTTCTTT.

The V call is TRBV7-2, the J call TRBJ2-1; 9 positions agree with TRBD2. Germline V gives CDR1 SGHTA, CDR2 FQGNSA. The CDR3 has 17 amino acids. V lost 0 bases to trimming and J lost 5 bases; unmatched junction nucleotides: 8. The CDR3 DNA reads as TGTGCCAGCAGCTTAGCCGACTGGCTAGCGGGGAACAATGAGCAGTTCTTC. The encoded protein is CASSLADWLAGNNEQFF.

The chain has TRBV6-5 and TRBJ1-4; the D is unclear. The CDR3 sequence is 13 residues long. Trimming removed 7 bases from V and 0 bases from J, with 6 bases in between. The germline CDR1 and CDR2 sequences are MNHEY and SVGAGI. The CDR3 DNA is TGTGCCAGCATGAGGGCAACTAATGAAAAACTGTTTTTT. Translated: CASMRATNEKLFF.

V gene TRBV4-1 combines with J gene TRBJ1-3; D gene ambiguous. CDR1 is MGHRA, CDR2 YSYEKL, per germline. The length of the CDR3 is 18 residues. The V end lost 0 bases, the J end lost 0 bases, and 15 bases lay between the germline ends. The CDR3 loop is CASSQDGSRLSSGNTIYF. Written as DNA, the CDR3 is TGCGCCAGCAGCCAAGATGGTTCGAGACTTTCCTCTGGAAACACCATATATTTT.

About this clone: Relative to the germline gene, one junction end is altered; a read error may explain this. The V call is TRBV7-2, the J call TRBJ2-6; D not resolved. The CDR3 is 14 amino acids. Germline V gives CDR1 SGHTA, CDR2 FQGNSA. CDR3 residues: CASSVAHGANVLTF. CDR3 nucleotide sequence: TGTGCCAGCAGCGTAGCACACGGGGCCAACGTCCTGACTTTC. The whole variable domain, remainder taken from reference TRBV7-2 and TRBJ2-6, is GAGVSQSPSNKVTEKGKDVELRCDPISGHTALYWYRQSLGQGLEFLIYFQGNSAPDKSGLPSDRFSAERTGGSVSTLTIQRTQQEDSAVYLCASSVAHGANVLTFGAGSRLTVL.

This rearrangement joins TRBV9 to TRBJ1-2, with 7 bases lining up with TRBD1. Germline V gene sequence: CDR1 SGDLS, CDR2 YYNGEE. V lost 3 bases and J lost 8; bases outside the gene matches: 7. The CDR3 runs to 13 residues. In DNA, the CDR3 is TGTGCCAGCAGCGCAGACAGGGTTTCAGGCTACACCTTC. This gives the protein CASSADRVSGYTF. The variable domain in full, completed from reference TRBV9 and TRBJ1-2, reads DSGVTQTPKHLITATGQRVTLRCSPRSGDLSVYWYQQSLDQGLQFLIQYYNGEERAKGNILERFSAQQFPDLHSELNLSSLELGDSALYFCASSADRVSGYTFGSGTRLTVV.

The chain has TRBV7-9 and TRBJ2-5, with 9 bases lining up with TRBD1. The CDR3 is 15 amino acids. Trimming at V came to 5 bases and at J to 4 bases, leaving 8 bases not matched to a gene. CDR1 is SEHNR and CDR2 is FQNEAQ in the germline V gene (reference sequence). The CDR3 region is CASSPRTGGVETQYF. CDR3 in DNA: TGTGCCAGCAGCCCGAGAACAGGGGGCGTAGAGACCCAGTACTTC.

This clone has a single count. CDR3 bases: TGCGCCAGCAGCCAAGGGACCACCGGGACTGAAGCTTTCTTT. The encoded protein is CASSQGTTGTEAFF. The V and J genes are TRBV4-3 and TRBJ1-1; D remains ambiguous. Germline values: CDR1 LGHNA, CDR2 YSLEER. Trimming removed 1 base from V and 5 bases from J, with 11 bases in between. This CDR3 is built from 14 residues.

The chain links TRBV5-8 to TRBJ2-1, with 8 bases matching TRBD1. CDR1 is SGHTS and CDR2 is YDEGEE in the germline V gene. The ends lost 4 bases at V and 2 bases at J; junction bases unmatched: 5. The CDR3 sequence is 15 residues long. The CDR3 spells CASSVPGGAYNEQFF. Here the CDR3 DNA reads TGTGCCAGCAGCGTACCAGGGGGCGCCTACAATGAGCAGTTCTTC.